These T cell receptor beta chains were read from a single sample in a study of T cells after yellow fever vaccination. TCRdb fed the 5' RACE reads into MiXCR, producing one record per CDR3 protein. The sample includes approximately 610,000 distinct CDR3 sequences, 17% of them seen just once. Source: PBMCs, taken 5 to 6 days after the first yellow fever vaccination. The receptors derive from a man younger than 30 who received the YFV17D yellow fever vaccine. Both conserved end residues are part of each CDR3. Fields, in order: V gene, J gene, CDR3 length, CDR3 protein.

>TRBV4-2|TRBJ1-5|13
CASSVGSHQPQHF
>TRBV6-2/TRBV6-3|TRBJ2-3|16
CASSYSYGSSTDTQYF
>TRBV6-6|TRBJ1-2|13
CASMVGQGYGYTF
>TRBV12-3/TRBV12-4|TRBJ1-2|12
CAMGRGPDGYTF
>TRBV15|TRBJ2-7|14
CATSLRTVTYEQYF
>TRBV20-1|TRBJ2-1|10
CSAKDRDVFF
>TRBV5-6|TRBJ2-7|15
CASSFGANGAYEQYF
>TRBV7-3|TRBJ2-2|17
CASSPYQGGANTGELFF
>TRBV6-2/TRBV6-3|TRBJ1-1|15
CASSGTGLSNTEAFF
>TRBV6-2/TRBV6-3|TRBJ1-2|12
CASSWGQFGYTF
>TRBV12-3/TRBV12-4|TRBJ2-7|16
CASSFWVAGGSYEQYF
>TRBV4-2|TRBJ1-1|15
CASSQDRHANTEDFF
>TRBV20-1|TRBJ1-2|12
CSAWSGDGGYTF
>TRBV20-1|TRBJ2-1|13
CSASGPQLNEQFF
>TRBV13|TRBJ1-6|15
CASSPSTGGNSPLHF
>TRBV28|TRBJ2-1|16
CASDQPFRGSYNEQFF
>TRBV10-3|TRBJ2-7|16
CAISERRKGAEYEQYF
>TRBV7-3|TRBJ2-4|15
CASSLRAGGENIQYF
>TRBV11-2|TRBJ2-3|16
CASSPWTPQNTDTQYF
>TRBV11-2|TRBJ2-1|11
CASSLQGEQFF
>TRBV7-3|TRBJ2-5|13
CASSLAQGATQYF
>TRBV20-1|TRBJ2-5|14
CSAGREGVRETQYF
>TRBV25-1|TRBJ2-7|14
CASSGTGPPYEQYF
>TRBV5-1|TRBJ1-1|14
CASSLTTGNTEAFF
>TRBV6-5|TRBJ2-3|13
CASSYSWRDTQYF
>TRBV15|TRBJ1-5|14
CATGRWASNQPQHF